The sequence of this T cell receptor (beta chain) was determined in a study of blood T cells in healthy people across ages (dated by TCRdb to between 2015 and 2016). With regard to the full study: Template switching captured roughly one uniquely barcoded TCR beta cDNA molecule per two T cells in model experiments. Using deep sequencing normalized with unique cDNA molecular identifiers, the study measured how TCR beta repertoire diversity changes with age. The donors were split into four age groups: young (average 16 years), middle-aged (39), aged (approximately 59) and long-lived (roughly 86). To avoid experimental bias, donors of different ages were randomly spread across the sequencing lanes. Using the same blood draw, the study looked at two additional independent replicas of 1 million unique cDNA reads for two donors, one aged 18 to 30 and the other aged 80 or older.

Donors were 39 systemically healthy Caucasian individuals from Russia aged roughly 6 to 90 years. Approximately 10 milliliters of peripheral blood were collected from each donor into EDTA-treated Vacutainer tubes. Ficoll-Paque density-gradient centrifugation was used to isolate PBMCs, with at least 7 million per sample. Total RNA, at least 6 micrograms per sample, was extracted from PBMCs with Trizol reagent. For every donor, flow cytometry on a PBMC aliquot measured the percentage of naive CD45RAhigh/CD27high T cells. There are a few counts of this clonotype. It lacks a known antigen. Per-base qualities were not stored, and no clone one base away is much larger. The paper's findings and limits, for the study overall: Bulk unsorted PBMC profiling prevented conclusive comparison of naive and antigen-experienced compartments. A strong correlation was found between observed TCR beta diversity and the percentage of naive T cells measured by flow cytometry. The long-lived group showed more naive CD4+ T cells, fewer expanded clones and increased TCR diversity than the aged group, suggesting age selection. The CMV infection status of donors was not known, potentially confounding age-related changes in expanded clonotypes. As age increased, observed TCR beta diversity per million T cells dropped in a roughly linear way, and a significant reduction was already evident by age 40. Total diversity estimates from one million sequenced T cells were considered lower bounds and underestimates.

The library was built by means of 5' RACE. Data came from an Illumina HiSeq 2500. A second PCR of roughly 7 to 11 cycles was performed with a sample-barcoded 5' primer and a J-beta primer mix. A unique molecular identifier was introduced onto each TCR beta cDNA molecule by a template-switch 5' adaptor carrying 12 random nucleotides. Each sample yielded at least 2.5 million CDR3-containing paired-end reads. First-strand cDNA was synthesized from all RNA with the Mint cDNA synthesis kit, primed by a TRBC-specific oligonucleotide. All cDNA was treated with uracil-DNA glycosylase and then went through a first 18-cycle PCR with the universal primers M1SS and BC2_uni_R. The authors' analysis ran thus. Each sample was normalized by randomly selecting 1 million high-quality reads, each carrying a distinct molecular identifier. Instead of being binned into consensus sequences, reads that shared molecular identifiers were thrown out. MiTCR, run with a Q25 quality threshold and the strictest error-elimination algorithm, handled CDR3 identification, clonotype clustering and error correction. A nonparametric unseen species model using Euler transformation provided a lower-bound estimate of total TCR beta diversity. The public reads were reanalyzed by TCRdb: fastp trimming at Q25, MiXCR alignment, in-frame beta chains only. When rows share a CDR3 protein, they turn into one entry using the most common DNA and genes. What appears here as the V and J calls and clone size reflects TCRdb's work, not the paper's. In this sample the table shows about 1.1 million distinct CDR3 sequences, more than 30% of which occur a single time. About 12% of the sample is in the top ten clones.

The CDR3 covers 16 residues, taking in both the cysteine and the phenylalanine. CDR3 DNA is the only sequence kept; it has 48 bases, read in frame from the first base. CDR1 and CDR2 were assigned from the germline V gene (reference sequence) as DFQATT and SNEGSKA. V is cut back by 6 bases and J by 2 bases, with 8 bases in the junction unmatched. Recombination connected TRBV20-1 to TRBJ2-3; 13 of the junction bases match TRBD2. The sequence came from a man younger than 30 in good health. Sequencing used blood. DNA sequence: TGCAGTGCAACCGGGACTAGCGGGATTAACACAGATACGCAGTATTTT. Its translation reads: CSATGTSGINTDTQYF.